The present T cell receptor (beta chain) was sequenced within a study of long-term antiretroviral therapy in people with HIV. The assay used was immunoSEQ (version v3.0), run at survey level. Produced via immunoSEQ multiplex PCR; TCRdb's table is partial and in-frame only. The table records some 25,000 clones, more than 65% of them present only once. This CDR3 has 13 amino acids. Germline CDR1 is SNHLY and CDR2 is FYNNEI. V trimming: 6 bases; J trimming: 9 bases; junction bases outside the gene matches: 7. Study-wide results and caveats: Samples were collected from about 2004 to 2017 under possibly less effective ART regimens.

As regards this clone: What it binds is unknown.

From each donor, at least one pre-ART PBMC sample and at least two post-ART PBMC samples were obtained. This clonotype was obtained from a man aged 50 to 59 with HIV. Specimen: unsorted PBMCs, collected 3 years after starting antiretroviral therapy. The chain joins TRBV2 to TRBJ2-1; TRBD2 matches at 8 bases. The CDR3 DNA is TGTGCCAGCAGCAACGGGGGGGCAACTGAGCAGTTCTTC. Encoded protein: CASSNGGATEQFF.